These 28 T cell receptor beta chains came from one sample sequenced in a study of shared T cell receptors in the human thymus. Data came from immunoSEQ multiplex PCR; TCRdb stores just in-frame clones and leaves some out. The table includes hundreds of thousands of clones, roughly 74% detected once. This sample was also put to use in a study of human thymus T cells.

What was sequenced was thymocytes. These receptors were collected from a boy under three years old with a congenital heart defect.

J is TRBJ1-1 and V is TRBV6-5, with 9 bases fitting TRBD1. V dropped 2 bases and J dropped 14; count of bases not matched to a gene: 12. CDR3 length: 14 residues. In germline, CDR1 is MNHEY, CDR2 SVGAGI. CDR3 DNA: TGTGCCAGCAGTTACGGCCGGGACAGGGAGCAGCCGTTCTTT. Protein product: CASSYGRDREQPFF.

This chain links TRBV27 with TRBJ2-7; D perhaps matches TRBD2 (5 bases). The CDR3 totals 14 residues. Germline-derived CDR1 and CDR2 are MNHEY and SMNVEV (reference sequence). V lost 1 base, J lost 3 bases, and 10 bases lay in between. CDR3 bases: TGTGCCAGCAGTTTATACCGGGAAAACTACGAGCAGTACTTC. It specifies CASSLYRENYEQYF.

V usage is TRBV5-1 and J usage is TRBJ2-7; TRBD1 might be the D (5 bases). V was trimmed by 4 bases and J by 2 bases, leaving 22 bases between them. CDR3 length equals 17 residues. Germline CDR1 SGHRS, CDR2 YFSETQ. The CDR3 reads CASSPIPDSQGPYEQYF. CDR3 nucleotides: TGCGCCAGCAGCCCAATCCCCGATAGTCAGGGCCCCTACGAGCAGTACTTC.

The chain uses TRBV30 and TRBJ2-7; 10 bases agree with TRBD2. V lost 5 bases to trimming and J lost 2 bases; unmatched junction nucleotides: 6. Germline V gene data show CDR1 as GTSNPN and CDR2 as SVGIG (reference sequence). The CDR3 loop spans 14 amino acids. The CDR3 bases are TGTGCCTGGGAAGGACTAGCGGACCCCTACGAGCAGTACTTC. Translated, it gives CAWEGLADPYEQYF.

The chain is built from TRBV27 and TRBJ2-5, with D maybe TRBD2 (5 bases). Germline lookup yields CDR1 MNHEY and CDR2 SMNVEV (reference sequence). The CDR3 runs 13 residues. Trimming stripped 6 bases from V and 5 bases from J, with 13 bases between. The DNA of the CDR3 is TGTGCCAGCAGGAGGGAATTCGGGGAGACCCAGTACTTC. Protein product: CASRREFGETQYF.

The chain is built from TRBV29-1 and TRBJ2-3; a possible D gene is TRBD1 (6 bases). The CDR3 is made up of 16 amino acids. Germline V gene data show CDR1 as SQVTM and CDR2 as ANQGSEA. Trimming cost V 3 bases and J 3 bases, with 19 bases left between them. CDR3: CSVEGTSRSGTDTQYF. CDR3 coding DNA: TGCAGCGTTGAGGGGACAAGTCGCTCGGGGACAGATACGCAGTATTTT.

The chain has TRBV4-1 and TRBJ2-7; D possibly corresponds to TRBD1 (5 bases). V was shortened by 0 bases and J by 0 bases, with 6 bases between the two germline ends. The CDR3 sequence is 14 residues long. Germline CDR1 and CDR2: MGHRA and YSYEKL. The CDR3 loop is CASSQDRASYEQYF. The CDR3 DNA is TGCGCCAGCAGCCAAGACAGGGCCTCCTACGAGCAGTACTTC.

This clone appeared a few times. V is TRBV2 and J is TRBJ2-7; perhaps TRBD1 as D (6 bases). CDR3 length equals 15 residues. V was pared by 4 bases and J by 5 bases, with 18 bases between. CDR1 and CDR2 (germline): SNHLY, FYNNEI. The CDR3 DNA reads TGTGCCAGCAGTGTCGAACAGGGAGCCCCTAACGAGCAGTACTTC. It specifies CASSVEQGAPNEQYF.

This clone has just a few counts. The rearrangement uses TRBV27 and TRBJ2-7, with TRBD2 identical over 13 bases. V was pared by 2 bases and J by 2 bases, with 3 bases of the junction left unmatched. Germline CDR1 and CDR2: MNHEY and SMNVEV (reference sequence). The CDR3 is 16 amino acids. The CDR3 loop is CASSLPGTSGTYEQYF. DNA for the CDR3: TGTGCCAGCAGTTTACCCGGGACTAGCGGGACCTACGAGCAGTACTTC.

The chain carries TRBV21-1 and TRBJ1-4; the table's TRBD1 call for D was not verified on the DNA. TRBV21-1 is a pseudogene segment. This CDR3 has 15 amino acids. CDR3 nucleotides: TGTGCCAGCAGCCTAAAACCGGGACACGTGGAAAAACTGTTTTTT. Its protein is CASSLKPGHVEKLFF.

V usage is TRBV6-6 and J usage is TRBJ1-2; the D is unclear. From germline, CDR1 is MNHNY and CDR2 SVGAGI (reference sequence). The CDR3 is made up of 13 amino acids. Trimming removed 6 bases from V and 3 bases from J, with 11 bases in between. CDR3 in amino acids: CASRSNADYGYTF. In DNA, the CDR3 is TGTGCCAGCAGATCCAACGCAGACTATGGCTACACCTTC.

The chain links TRBV28 to TRBJ1-5; 8 bases map to TRBD1. The CDR3 contains 16 residues. Trimming removed 1 base from V and 3 bases from J; junction bases left unmatched: 5. Germline CDR1 is MDHEN and CDR2 is SYDVKM. CDR3 sequence reads: CASSLSRTGSNQPQHF. CDR3 sequence (DNA): TGTGCCAGCAGTTTATCCCGGACAGGGTCCAATCAGCCCCAGCATTTT.

CDR3 sequence (DNA): TGTGCCAGCAGTTTATTCGCTCTAGCGGGAGGGCCGATTATAACCAAAAACATTCAGTACTTC. Its translation is CASSLFALAGGPIITKNIQYF. J is TRBJ2-4 and V is TRBV28; 12 bases are a match to TRBD2. CDR1 is MDHEN, CDR2 SYDVKM, per germline. Trimming at V came to 1 base and at J to 2 bases, leaving 15 bases not matched to a gene. The CDR3 loop spans 21 amino acids.

The genes are TRBV27 and TRBJ2-7; 12 nucleotides match TRBD2. Trimming removed 5 bases from V and 1 base from J; junction bases left unmatched: 3. CDR1 MNHEY and CDR2 SMNVEV come from the germline V gene (reference sequence). CDR3 length equals 15 residues. This chain's CDR3 is CASSMTSGSSYEQYF. As DNA, the CDR3 is TGTGCCAGCAGTATGACTAGCGGGAGTTCCTACGAGCAGTACTTC.

The rearrangement uses TRBV5-1 and TRBJ2-1, with 15 bases aligning to TRBD2. The V gene's germline CDR1 is SGHRS and CDR2 YFSETQ. The CDR3 sequence is 18 residues long. With 4 bases clipped from V and 9 bases from J, the junction kept 14 bases outside the gene matches. The CDR3 DNA reads as TGCGCCAGCAGCCCACCCCCCGGACTAGCGGGAGGGCGGGGTGAGCAGTTCTTC. Residues: CASSPPPGLAGGRGEQFF.

V is TRBV5-6 and J is TRBJ1-1; 9 bases agree with TRBD1. The germline CDR1 and CDR2 sequences are SGHDT and YYEEEE. The junction had 20 bases not matched to a gene; V was cut back by 4 bases and J by 4 bases. CDR3 length equals 19 residues. The CDR3 DNA follows: TGTGCCAGCAGCACAATAGGGGTTCGGGACAGGGCGACGGTCACTGAAGCTTTCTTT. This gives the protein CASSTIGVRDRATVTEAFF.

V and J are TRBV11-2 and TRBJ2-7, with D possibly TRBD2 on 7 matching bases. V was trimmed by 5 bases and J by 2 bases, leaving 19 bases between them. The CDR3 length is 16 residues. CDR1 is SGHAT and CDR2 is FQNNGV in the germline V gene. The CDR3 sequence: CASSPGGGGLPYEQYF. As DNA, the CDR3 is TGTGCCAGCAGCCCGGGGGGCGGGGGCCTACCCTACGAGCAGTACTTC.

V is TRBV27 and J is TRBJ2-3, with D tentatively TRBD2 (7 bases). Germline CDR1 MNHEY, CDR2 SMNVEV (reference sequence). V was trimmed by 5 bases and J by 5 bases, leaving 20 bases between them. The CDR3 runs 16 residues. The DNA for the CDR3 is TGTGCCAGCAGTCCCCGGGGGCGGGAGCGAAAAGATACGCAGTATTTT. It yields the protein CASSPRGRERKDTQYF.

The CDR3 nucleotides are TGTGCCAGCAGTCAACGGATTCCGGGACTAGCGGGAGGAAAAAGCACAGATACGCAGTATTTT. Its protein is CASSQRIPGLAGGKSTDTQYF. The chain joins TRBV27 to TRBJ2-3, with 15 bases identical to TRBD2. The CDR3 extends over 21 amino acids. The trim removed 5 bases at V and 0 bases at J, leaving 15 bases unmatched. The germline gives CDR1 MNHEY, CDR2 SMNVEV (reference sequence).

This sequence joins TRBV6-1 and TRBJ1-2, with 8 bases aligning to TRBD1. This CDR3 comprises 14 residues. The V gene end was trimmed by 7 bases and the J gene end by 8 bases; junction bases not matched to a gene: 12. Germline loops: CDR1 MNHNS, CDR2 SASEGT. The CDR3 DNA reads TGTGCCAGCACCGAGGAGCAGGGGGCGCCCGGCTACACCTTC. It encodes CASTEEQGAPGYTF.

The chain combines TRBV14 with TRBJ1-3; perhaps TRBD1 as D (5 bases). The CDR3 length is 16 residues. The germline V gene encodes CDR1 SGHDN and CDR2 FVKESK. V shed 1 base and J shed 0 bases, with 10 bases lying between them. CDR3 region: CASSQGQLSSGNTIYF. The CDR3 nucleotides are TGTGCCAGCAGCCAAGGACAGCTTAGCTCTGGAAACACCATATATTTT.

The rearrangement joins TRBV27 to TRBJ1-4; D perhaps matches TRBD1 (6 bases). Looked up from germline, CDR1 is MNHEY and CDR2 is SMNVEV (reference sequence). The CDR3 extends over 14 amino acids. Trimming pared 2 bases from V and 12 bases from J, leaving 16 bases between. CDR3 in amino acids: CASSLKGGGEELFF. The CDR3 nucleotides are TGTGCCAGCAGTTTAAAGGGGGGAGGGGAGGAACTGTTTTTT.

The chain links TRBV27 to TRBJ2-7; tentative D call: TRBD2 (7 bases). The germline V and J ends were trimmed by 2 bases and 2 bases, with 10 bases remaining between them. There are 14 residues in the CDR3. Germline assignment: CDR1 MNHEY and CDR2 SMNVEV (reference sequence). The CDR3 DNA reads TGTGCCAGCAGTTTAAAGGGGGGGGCCTACGAGCAGTACTTC. It codes for CASSLKGGAYEQYF.

The V gene is TRBV27, the J gene TRBJ2-7; weak D call: TRBD2 (6 bases). CDR1 is MNHEY, CDR2 SMNVEV, per germline (reference sequence). Trimming removed 7 bases from V and 6 bases from J, with 10 bases in between. The CDR3 runs to 11 residues. The CDR3 DNA reads as TGTGCCAGCACTCAGGGAGGCGAGCAGTACTTC. This sequence encodes CASTQGGEQYF.

The rearrangement uses TRBV7-7 and TRBJ2-2; 10 bases are shared with TRBD1. Trimming at V came to 6 bases and at J to 5 bases, leaving 12 bases not matched to a gene. The V gene's germline CDR1 is SSHAT and CDR2 FNYEAQ (reference sequence). The CDR3 is 17 residues long. The CDR3 region is CASSPRRDRGRTGELFF. DNA of the CDR3: TGTGCCAGCAGTCCCCGACGGGACAGGGGTCGAACCGGGGAGCTGTTTTTT.

The rearrangement joins TRBV6-1 to TRBJ2-7; possibly TRBD2 for D (5 bases). This CDR3 region has 14 residues. The V and J ends lost 6 bases and 7 bases respectively, with 19 bases between them. CDR1 is MNHNS, CDR2 SASEGT, per germline. CDR3 region: CASSPGTLRTEQYF. CDR3 coding DNA: TGTGCCAGCAGCCCGGGAACCCTACGTACAGAGCAGTACTTC.

The gene calls are TRBV7-9 and TRBJ2-3; TRBD2 aligns across 9 bases. Trimming removed 3 bases from V and 4 bases from J; junction bases left unmatched: 5. The germline CDR1 and CDR2 sequences are SEHNR and FQNEAQ (reference sequence). There are 15 residues in the CDR3. CDR3 DNA: TGTGCCAGCAGCTTGGGGCGGGAGGGCCCAGATACGCAGTATTTT. Amino acids: CASSLGREGPDTQYF.

The chain is built from TRBV7-2 and TRBJ2-3; weak D call: TRBD2 (6 bases). Germline lookup yields CDR1 SGHTA and CDR2 FQGNSA. The CDR3 has 17 amino acids. Trimming shortened V by 1 base and J by 5 bases, and 19 bases separated the two germline ends. The CDR3 region is CASSLVSSGSRQDTQYF. The DNA of the CDR3 is TGTGCCAGCAGCTTAGTCAGTAGCGGCTCTCGTCAAGATACGCAGTATTTT.